The clone carrying this TCR beta chain came up many times. TCRdb re-analysed the RT-PCR reads in MiXCR, keeping a single row per CDR3 protein. The top ten clones hold about 10% of a sample with around 580,000 distinct CDR3 sequences, 12% of them seen once. This sample is part of a study of response to subunit inactivated influenza vaccine. The V gene's germline CDR1 is SGHTA and CDR2 FQGNSA. The CDR3 spans 15 residues. V shed 1 base and J shed 5 bases, with 11 bases lying between them. Sequenced material: PBMCs from blood, taken on the day of vaccination. The sequence came from a man aged 45-65 years who received an inactivated influenza vaccine. The V gene is TRBV7-2, the J gene TRBJ2-2; D assignment may be TRBD1 or TRBD2 (5 bases each). Written as DNA, the CDR3 is TGTGCCAGCAGCTTAGAGCTGGGGGTTACCGGGGAGCTGTTTTTT. It codes for CASSLELGVTGELFF.